Included here is one TCR beta chain sequence, with context. The antigen remains unidentified. This specimen comes from a study of response to subunit inactivated influenza vaccine. TCRdb analysed the RT-PCR reads with MiXCR anew, one entry per CDR3 protein. The sample lists under 950,000 distinct CDR3 sequences, 21% seen once, with approximately 10% in the top ten. The germline V gene has CDR1 SGDLS and CDR2 YYNGEE. The J segment lost 4 bases and the V segment lost 0 bases, leaving 6 bases of the junction unmatched. The CDR3 totals 16 residues. Study conclusions and caveats: It was the authors' suggestion that each seasonal influenza vaccination recruits few new T cells.

Sample: PBMCs from blood, taken more than 4 days after vaccination. The TCR originated in a man over 45 who received an inactivated influenza vaccine. V usage is TRBV9 and J usage is TRBJ1-5, with TRBD1 identical over 8 bases. The CDR3 DNA reads as TGTGCCAGCAGCGTAGGACCGGACAGGGATAATCAGCCCCAGCATTTT. Protein: CASSVGPDRDNQPQHF.